This T cell receptor beta chain was observed in a study of Ad26.COV2.S vaccination and SARS-CoV-2 variants. Trimming stripped 4 bases from V and 0 bases from J, with 16 bases between. Germline loops: CDR1 SGHTS, CDR2 YDEGEE. The CDR3 has 16 residues. Method: immunoSEQ multiplex PCR; TCRdb's copy keeps in-frame clones and lacks some. The data hold under 550,000 clones, with about 93% observed a single time. As to treatment: about 20 received Ad26.COV2.S at low or high dose, single or two shots; five or six received placebo; per-sample allocation not given. Samples came from day 63 after the first vaccine or placebo injection.

This sequence joins TRBV5-8 and TRBJ1-1, with D perhaps TRBD1 (5 bases). Sample: peripheral blood, taken in a trial of Ad26.COV2.S vaccine versus placebo. The source of this sequence is a person aged 18-65 years who received the Ad26.COV2.S COVID-19 vaccine or a placebo. This CDR3 reads CASSPPAGVMNTEAFF. The CDR3 DNA is TGTGCCAGCAGCCCGCCGGCGGGGGTAATGAACACTGAAGCTTTCTTT. The whole variable domain, filled in from reference TRBV5-8 and TRBJ1-1, reads EAGVTQSPTHLIKTRGQQATLRCSPISGHTSVYWYQQALGLGLQFLLWYDEGEERNRGNFPPRFSGRQFPNYSSELNVNALELEDSALYLCASSPPAGVMNTEAFFGQGTRLTVV.